Listed below are T cell receptor beta chains from one sample, sequenced in a study of long-term antiretroviral therapy in people with HIV. The table came from immunoSEQ multiplex PCR; TCRdb's copy has only in-frame clones and leaves some out. The sample consists of around 20,000 clones, about 76% of them appearing once. The starting material was unsorted PBMCs, obtained 0.1 years before starting antiretroviral therapy. The source of these receptors is a man in his forties with HIV. Both conserved end residues are part of each CDR3. A D gene is named only where the DNA matches it firmly. Clone size is shown for a subset of rows, as once, few, many or a class of expanded clone.

V	size	J	D	DNA	CDR3
TRBV4-1	-	TRBJ1-5	TRBD1	TGCGCCAGCAGCCAAGATGGGACAGCTAGCAATCAGCCCCAGCATTTT	CASSQDGTASNQPQHF
TRBV4-2	-	TRBJ1-2	TRBD1	TGTGCCAGCAGCCAAGAGTCCGGGACAGGGGGCGCAGGCTACACCTTC	CASSQESGTGGAGYTF
TRBV7-9	-	TRBJ2-3	-	TGTGCCAGCAGCGGTCCTCGGGGCTCAGAGGGTAGCACAGATACGCAGTATTTT	CASSGPRGSEGSTDTQYF
TRBV7-6	-	TRBJ2-7	-	TGTGCCAGCAGCTTAGGCCCGGGAGCCTCCTACGAGCAGTACTTC	CASSLGPGASYEQYF
TRBV4-1	few	TRBJ2-7	-	TGCGCCAGCAGCCAAGATCCAGGGAACGAGCAGTACTTC	CASSQDPGNEQYF
TRBV10-3	-	TRBJ2-7	TRBD2	TGTGCCATCAGCTCGACTAGCGGGGGGGCCCAGGGCGAGCAGTACTTC	CAISSTSGGAQGEQYF
TRBV28	-	TRBJ1-3	-	TGTGCCAGCAGTTTAGCAGGGTCCAACTCTGGAAACACCATATATTTT	CASSLAGSNSGNTIYF
TRBV18	-	TRBJ2-3	-	TGTGCCAGCTCACCAGGAAGGGCCCCAGATACGCAGTATTTT	CASSPGRAPDTQYF
TRBV2	-	TRBJ1-4	-	TGTGCCAGCAGCCCCGATAGGATTTTCGAAAAACTGTTTTTT	CASSPDRIFEKLFF
TRBV4-1	-	TRBJ2-5	TRBD2	TGCGCCAGCAGCCAAGCCAGTCTAGCGGGACAAGAGACCCAGTACTTC	CASSQASLAGQETQYF
TRBV10-2	-	TRBJ2-3	TRBD2	TGCGCCAGCAGTGTAGCAGCGGGAGCCCCCGATACGCAGTATTTT	CASSVAAGAPDTQYF
TRBV5-4	once	TRBJ2-7	-	TGTGCCAGCAGCTTTGGTCCCGCGGCCTACGAGCAGTACTTC	CASSFGPAAYEQYF
TRBV4-1	few	TRBJ1-2	-	TGCGCCAGCAGCCCTGGGACCGCCGCTAACTATGGCTACACCTTC	CASSPGTAANYGYTF
TRBV18	few	TRBJ1-4	-	TGTGCCAGCTCACCACAAGGTGAAAGTGAAAAACTGTTTTTT	CASSPQGESEKLFF
TRBV6-4	-	TRBJ2-3	-	TGTGCCAGCAGTGACGGGACGGGCATTTCGCAGTATTTT	CASSDGTGISQYF
TRBV28	-	TRBJ1-1	TRBD1	TGTGCCAGCAGTTCGACAGGGATGAACACTGAAGCTTTCTTT	CASSSTGMNTEAFF
TRBV11-2	few	TRBJ2-7	-	TGTGCCAGCAGCCCGGACTATGCCCACGAGCAGTACTTC	CASSPDYAHEQYF
TRBV6-5	-	TRBJ2-7	-	TGTGCCAGCAGTTCGAGGTATACCTTGGCTCCCGAGCAGTACTTC	CASSSRYTLAPEQYF
TRBV7-2	-	TRBJ1-1	-	TGTGCCAGCAGCTTAGAGGTGAGAACTGAAGCTTTCTTT	CASSLEVRTEAFF
TRBV5-4	once	TRBJ2-5	-	TGTGCCAGCAGCTTGGACTATTCGGGGGAGACCCAGTACTTC	CASSLDYSGETQYF
TRBV5-6	once	TRBJ2-5	TRBD1	TGTGCCAGCAGCTTGGGAACTGGGACAGCTCAATTTCAAGAGACCCAGTACTTC	CASSLGTGTAQFQETQYF
TRBV5-1	few	TRBJ1-2	-	TGCGCCAGCAGCTTGTCGGACGGCTATGGCTACACCTTC	CASSLSDGYGYTF
TRBV27	few	TRBJ1-5	-	TGTGCCAGCAGTTTGATCCGGGGTCAGCCCCAGCATTTT	CASSLIRGQPQHF
TRBV18	once	TRBJ2-3	TRBD2	TGTGCCAGCTCAGCCCAACTAGCGGGGGGCACAGATACGCAGTATTTT	CASSAQLAGGTDTQYF
TRBV29-1	-	TRBJ2-5	-	TGCAGCGCCAGAGGGCGGGGTCGAGGAGAGACCCAGTACTTC	CSARGRGRGETQYF
TRBV7-8	few	TRBJ2-1	-	TGTGCCAGCAGCAGGGACCGACATACAAGTGAGCAGTTCTTC	CASSRDRHTSEQFF
TRBV4-3	-	TRBJ2-5	-	TGCGCCAGCAGCCAACTCCCGGGGCCGCAAGAGACCCAGTACTTC	CASSQLPGPQETQYF
TRBV5-1	-	TRBJ2-7	-	TGCGCCAGCAGCTTGGAACCTAGCGCGGGATACGAGCAGTACTTC	CASSLEPSAGYEQYF
TRBV7-9	-	TRBJ2-1	TRBD1	TGTGCCAGCAGCTTACCCACCGGGACAGGGACCAATGAGCAGTTCTTC	CASSLPTGTGTNEQFF